This T cell receptor (beta chain) was profiled in a study of vaccination effects on CD4 cells after COVID-19. Whole-study context: Peptides at 10 ug/ml and IL-2 at 10 IU/ml were added to approximately 2 million PBMC per well. Study-level results: There was only 1 of 255 vaccine-induced clones in healthy vaccinees that cross-reacted with common cold coronaviruses.

Once cultured for under 11 days, the cells underwent separation to obtain CD4+ T cells. Subjects were given two BNT162b2 or mRNA-1273 vaccine doses. On both days 3 and 7, half of the culture medium was replaced with IL-2 medium. The CDR3 runs to 16 residues. Germline V lookup: CDR1 GTSNPN, CDR2 SVGIG (reference sequence). The germline V and J ends were trimmed by 4 bases and 6 bases, with 21 bases remaining between them. Profiled with immunoSEQ multiplex PCR; TCRdb holds only in-frame clones, not every one. The table has tens of thousands of clones, roughly 74% seen once. Only one count was recorded for this clone. Its antigen is unidentified.

The sequenced sample was CD4+ T cells from PBMCs cultured without peptide, obtained after COVID-19 vaccination. This receptor was taken from a human donor who received a COVID-19 vaccine. The chain links TRBV30 to TRBJ1-4, with D possibly matching TRBD1 (6 bases). The CDR3 here is CAWTREGQGMDEKLFF. CDR3 bases: TGTGCCTGGACCCGGGAGGGGCAGGGGATGGATGAAAAACTGTTTTTT.